The rows below give T cell receptor beta chains drawn from one sample of a study of chemoradiotherapy in HPV16-positive cancers. Data came from immunoSEQ multiplex PCR; TCRdb stores just in-frame clones and leaves some out. The repertoire holds around 980 clones, 80% to 90% seen once, with around 6.1% in the top ten. Sequences were derived from tumor tissue, sampled from a patient who underwent chemoradiotherapy. The receptors stem from a human donor with HPV-associated anogenital cancer. CDR3s include the opening cysteine and the closing phenylalanine or tryptophan.

v_call | cdr3_aa
TRBV7-2 | CASSLLRDTQYF
TRBV5-6 | CASSLGRAFAGNTIYF
TRBV7-3 | CASREAGGPGGTETQYF
TRBV5-6 | CASSTGTNQPQHF
TRBV2 | CASSPRPPPDTQYF
TRBV6-6 | CASRARDSAYEQYF
TRBV9 | CASSVGDLTTDTQYF
TRBV6-4 | CASSDGDTGELFF
TRBV28 | CASSFAGLDYEQYF
TRBV6-5 | CASSYRAKNEQFF
TRBV6-5 | CASSQRGEETQYF
TRBV7-2 | CASNPSGGNTEAFF
TRBV9 | CASSVRVAGEGDTQYF
TRBV6-6 | CAILSGSGANVLTF
TRBV29-1 | CSVADTGTYYEQYF
TRBV12-5 | CASGPGRDTLNTGELFF
TRBV18 | CASSPPVDTQYF
TRBV4-1 | CASSQEGDGSGELFF
TRBV6-5 | CASSLGQGFRSPLHF
TRBV6-6 | CASSTGPGGMKNIQYF
TRBV29-1 | CSGSGGTDTQYF
TRBV6-5 | CASSLRQDSYEQYF
TRBV7-6 | CASSSRQGARSGELFF
TRBV27 | CASRWAKVGDTEAFF
TRBV7-2 | CASSLKAHEQYF
TRBV5-8 | CASSLPSRGYTF
TRBV14 | CASSRASGGVNNEQFF
TRBV7-6 | CASSFLQLNSPLHF
TRBV19 | CAIIAGEGGGTEAFF
TRBV11-2 | CATGSGTGIYEQYF
TRBV5-1 | CASSLDTTRGEKLFF
TRBV29-1 | CSVKEGTSAANEQFF
TRBV6-6 | CASSYPGGGETQYF
TRBV2 | CASSWTIGAGRPNEKLFF
TRBV7-8 | CASSAATDEQYF
TRBV7-6 | CASSLNPDSGGLSYNEQFF
TRBV6-5 | CASSYLSGANTEAFF
TRBV7-2 | CASSLTELGVGTEAFF
TRBV14 | CASSLERGAVEQYF
TRBV2 | CASNRRSGAHEKLFF
TRBV10-2 | CASRGAGYNEQFF
TRBV7-2 | CASSSGQGARGTQYF
TRBV6-1 | CASSPLAGEYEQYF
TRBV6-5 | CASSSLSGGPYNEQFF
TRBV5-1 | CASSSSGGALISTQYF
TRBV29-1 | CSVESPGEQYF
TRBV30 | CAWRGRGLNYGYTF
TRBV20-1 | CSARQETQYF
TRBV29-1 | CSVEASSGRMETQYF
TRBV6-6 | CASDPRGGVSNQPQHF
TRBV18 | CATSEGLSYEQYF
TRBV28 | CASSFDRGKETQYF
TRBV5-1 | CASSPEGGAQETQYF